The clone carrying this T cell receptor beta chain appeared many times. The time point was: newly diagnosed GD, antithyroid drugs for less than 3 months. RNA extracted from PBMCs served as the sequencing template. The germline V and J ends were trimmed by 0 bases and 3 bases, with 11 bases remaining between them. This CDR3 has 15 amino acids. Germline values: CDR1 SGHVS, CDR2 FQNEAQ. Arm-PCR of CDR3 regions with iRepertoire HTBI primers generated TCR beta libraries. TCRdb redid the calling of the multiplex PCR reads with MiXCR, one entry per CDR3 protein. The sample lists a few hundred thousand distinct CDR3 sequences; 12% to 15% were seen once. The data originate from a study of regulatory T cells in long-lasting Graves disease. Another study also made use of these data, one on T cells in Graves' hyperthyroidism and ophthalmopathy. Turning to that study: Exclusion criteria comprised uncontrolled infection, other autoimmune disease, pregnancy or lactation.

The material sequenced was peripheral blood mononuclear cells (PBMCs), taken at new diagnosis, from a patient treated with antithyroid drugs. The sequence came from a woman between 50 and 59 years old with Graves disease. The chain joins TRBV7-8 to TRBJ1-2; the D is unclear. Here the CDR3 reads CASSLASTNYYGYTF. The CDR3 DNA reads TGTGCCAGCAGCTTAGCGAGCACGAATTACTATGGCTACACCTTC.